Presented here are 27 T cell receptor beta chains from one specimen sequenced in a study of regulatory T cells in long-lasting Graves disease. Building the TCR beta libraries relied on iRepertoire HTBI primers, and CDR3 regions underwent Arm-PCR. TCRdb fed the multiplex PCR reads into MiXCR, producing one record per CDR3 protein. Of about 220,000 distinct CDR3 sequences listed, 15% to 20% are singletons. Regarding time point: newly diagnosed GD, antithyroid drugs for less than 3 months. RNA extracted from PBMCs served as the sequencing template. The same data also went into a second study, on T cells in Graves' hyperthyroidism and ophthalmopathy.

The input for sequencing was peripheral blood mononuclear cells (PBMCs), taken at new diagnosis, from a patient treated with antithyroid drugs. These receptors were obtained from a woman aged 30 to 39 with Graves disease.

This clonotype has at least ten counts. The chain links TRBV29-1 to TRBJ1-2, with D maybe TRBD1 (5 bases). This CDR3 has 13 residues. Trimming pared 4 bases from V and 1 base from J, leaving 10 bases between. Germline assignment: CDR1 SQVTM and CDR2 ANQGSEA. CDR3 in amino acids: CSVGFRVNYGYTF. The CDR3 DNA reads TGCAGCGTTGGGTTCAGGGTTAACTATGGCTACACCTTC.

The chain combines TRBV30 with TRBJ2-3; 10 bases agree with TRBD2. The junction had 9 bases not matched to a gene; V was cut back by 5 bases and J by 4 bases. CDR3 length equals 15 residues. Germline CDR1 GTSNPN, CDR2 SVGIG (reference sequence). The CDR3 nucleotides read TGTGCCTGGGACCTCAAGCGGGGGGGCCCAGATACGCAGTATTTT. Its protein is CAWDLKRGGPDTQYF.

About this clonotype itself: A single base is all that separates this from a far larger clone, so a read error is likely. The CDR3 carries no conserved terminal phenylalanine or tryptophan, so it likely arises from a read error. The rearrangement uses TRBV7-2 and TRBJ2-1, with 11 bases aligning to TRBD2. The tail of the sequence fits TRBJ2-5 better, so the J call may be wrong. The CDR3 has 17 residues. In germline, CDR1 is SGHTA, CDR2 FQGNSA. In DNA, the CDR3 is TGTGCCAGCAGTTACAGAAGAGTAGCGGGAGGGCAAGAGACCCAGTACTTA. The encoded protein is CASSYRRVAGGQETQYL.

This clonotype was counted many times. The rearrangement uses TRBV13 and TRBJ1-4; 8 bases are shared with TRBD1. Per the germline V gene, CDR1 is PRHDT and CDR2 is FYEKMQ (reference sequence). There are 14 residues in the CDR3. The V and J ends lost 5 bases and 8 bases, in that order; junction bases with no gene match: 7. The CDR3 coding sequence is TGTGCCAGCAGCGGCAGGGGGCGCAACGAAAAACTGTTTTTT. It is translated as CASSGRGRNEKLFF.

This clonotype was observed at least ten times. This sequence joins TRBV30 and TRBJ2-5; tentatively, D is TRBD1 or TRBD2 (7 bases each). V was shortened by 1 base and J by 6 bases, with 15 bases between the two germline ends. Germline CDR1 GTSNPN, CDR2 SVGIG (reference sequence). The CDR3 loop spans 14 amino acids. CDR3: CAWSDSGGGKTQYF. The DNA for the CDR3 is TGTGCCTGGAGTGACTCAGGGGGAGGGAAGACCCAGTACTTC.

This clonotype was counted ten times or more. The V call is TRBV5-1, the J call TRBJ1-1, with 7 bases aligning to TRBD1. In germline, CDR1 is SGHRS, CDR2 YFSETQ. This CDR3 has 15 amino acids. Trimming at V came to 0 bases and at J to 4 bases, leaving 6 bases not matched to a gene. The CDR3, as DNA: TGCGCCAGCAGCTTGGACAGGGGCGGAGGCACTGAAGCTTTCTTT. Translated, it gives CASSLDRGGGTEAFF.

The genes are TRBV7-9 and TRBJ1-1; unclear D gene. Trimming shortened V by 5 bases and J by 10 bases, and 11 bases separated the two germline ends. Germline V gives CDR1 SEHNR, CDR2 FQNEAQ (reference sequence). The CDR3 runs to 11 residues. The CDR3 nucleotides read TGTGCCAGCAGCGAGACACCCGGAGCTTTCTTT. It encodes CASSETPGAFF.

The V and J genes are TRBV12-3 or TRBV12-4 and TRBJ2-1; 8 bases align to TRBD1. The junction had 8 bases not matched to a gene; V was cut back by 8 bases and J by 8 bases. This CDR3 region has 13 residues. CDR3 bases: TGTGCCAGCGCCCGGGACAGGTCGGATGAGCAGTTCTTC. Its translation: CASARDRSDEQFF.

J is TRBJ2-7 and V is TRBV6-2 or TRBV6-3, with TRBD1 as a possible D gene (5 bases). The length of the CDR3 is 14 residues. V lost 8 bases, J lost 3 bases, and 17 bases lay in between. The germline V gene has CDR1 MNHEY and CDR2 SVGEGT. CDR3 amino acids: CASHWQGSGYEQYF. CDR3 nucleotides: TGTGCCAGCCACTGGCAGGGTTCCGGCTACGAGCAGTACTTC.

This clonotype appeared many times. The chain uses TRBV7-2 and TRBJ2-1; D is possibly TRBD2 (6 bases). V lost 5 bases and J lost 4, with 21 bases in between. This CDR3 region has 17 residues. Germline loops: CDR1 SGHTA, CDR2 FQGNSA. The CDR3 here is CASSRKLSGGSYNEQFF. The CDR3 DNA is TGTGCCAGCAGCCGAAAACTCAGTGGGGGGAGTTACAATGAGCAGTTCTTC. Drawing the rest from reference TRBV7-2 and TRBJ2-1, the complete variable domain is GAGVSQSPSNKVTEKGKDVELRCDPISGHTALYWYRQSLGQGLEFLIYFQGNSAPDKSGLPSDRFSAERTGGSVSTLTIQRTQQEDSAVYLCASSRKLSGGSYNEQFFGPGTRLTVL.

Comments on this clonotype: This sequence may be a read error, since a much larger clone differs from it by one base. Without the conserved terminal phenylalanine or tryptophan, this CDR3 likely stems from a read error. In DNA form, the CDR3 reads TGTGCCAGCAGTAGGACTAGCGGGAACAATGAGCAGTTCATC. This sequence encodes CASSRTSGNNEQFI. J is TRBJ2-1 and V is TRBV6-2 or TRBV6-3, with TRBD2 identical over 12 bases. CDR3 length: 14 amino acids. The germline V gene encodes CDR1 MNHEY and CDR2 SVGEGT. J lost 5 bases, V lost 5 bases, and 1 base had no gene match.

V and J are TRBV5-6 and TRBJ1-2; the match to TRBD1 covers 7 bases. This CDR3 is 16 amino acids long. Unmatched junction bases numbered 13, after V lost 4 bases and J lost 4 bases. Looked up from germline, CDR1 is SGHDT and CDR2 is YYEEEE. This chain's CDR3 is CASSPPVQGGIYGYTF. The CDR3 region has the DNA TGTGCCAGCAGCCCACCCGTCCAGGGGGGGATCTATGGCTACACCTTC. Using reference TRBV5-6 and TRBJ1-2 for the parts outside the CDR3, the full variable domain is DAGVTQSPTHLIKTRGQQVTLRCSPKSGHDTVSWYQQALGQGPQFIFQYYEEEERQRGNFPDRFSGHQFPNYSSELNVNALLLGDSALYLCASSPPVQGGIYGYTFGSGTRLTVV.

Notes on this clonotype: A much larger clonotype is one base distant, so this may be a read error. This chain uses TRBV10-2 with TRBJ1-1; D gene ambiguous. The CDR3 has 14 residues. The germline CDR1 and CDR2 sequences are WSHSY and SAAADI. CDR3 residues: CASSEAVANTETFF. The CDR3 coding sequence is TGCGCCAGCAGTGAGGCGGTGGCTAACACTGAAACTTTCTTT.

This clonotype showed up many times. This chain joins TRBV20-1 and TRBJ1-1; D not certain. The CDR3 has 14 amino acids. CDR1 and CDR2 (germline): DFQATT, SNEGSKA (reference sequence). V lost 3 bases to trimming and J lost 2 bases, with 13 bases between them. The CDR3 DNA reads TGCAGTGCTAGTAACGCGGCGGACAACACTGAAGCTTTCTTT. Its translation: CSASNAADNTEAFF.

This clonotype was seen many times. The chain is built from TRBV28 and TRBJ2-1; TRBD1 matches at 7 bases. V trimming: 6 bases; J trimming: 2 bases; junction bases outside the gene matches: 10. The germline V gene has CDR1 MDHEN and CDR2 SYDVKM. This CDR3 region has 16 residues. The CDR3 DNA is TGTGCCAGCAGCATGCCCGGGACAGCTACCTACAATGAGCAGTTCTTC. As protein: CASSMPGTATYNEQFF.

This clonotype was counted many times. The chain links TRBV18 to TRBJ1-4; D remains unclear. Trimming took off 10 bases at V and 5 bases at J, with 14 bases between the two ends. CDR3 length equals 13 residues. Germline CDR1 reads KGHSH; CDR2 reads LQKENI. The CDR3 region is CAIHPPVNEKLFF. CDR3 nucleotides: TGTGCCATCCACCCCCCGGTGAATGAAAAACTGTTTTTT.

This clonotype was recorded a few times. The chain employs TRBV20-1 and TRBJ2-7; 12 bases line up with TRBD2. Germline V gene lookup returns CDR1 DFQATT and CDR2 SNEGSKA (reference sequence). Unmatched junction bases numbered 13, after V lost 2 bases and J lost 2 bases. CDR3 length: 18 amino acids. Here the CDR3 reads CSARPSPLGLAGTYEQYF. CDR3 nucleotide sequence: TGCAGTGCTAGACCTTCCCCGCTCGGACTAGCGGGAACCTACGAGCAGTACTTC.

This clonotype came up many times. This rearrangement joins TRBV2 to TRBJ1-5; 9 bases map to TRBD1. Germline CDR1 reads SNHLY; CDR2 reads FYNNEI. The ends lost 4 bases at V and 6 bases at J; junction bases unmatched: 7. There are 15 residues in the CDR3. CDR3 DNA sequence: TGTGCCAGCAGTGTGTGGGACAGGGAGGGTCAGCCCCAGCATTTT. Its protein product is CASSVWDREGQPQHF.

Many counts were recorded for this clonotype. V gene TRBV30 combines with J gene TRBJ1-5; D is undetermined. Germline-derived CDR1 and CDR2 are GTSNPN and SVGIG (reference sequence). The CDR3 is made up of 13 amino acids. Trimming removed 7 bases from V and 1 base from J, with 11 bases in between. CDR3 nucleotides: TGTGCCTACCGGCAGGCCAGCAATCAGCCCCAGCATTTT. The encoded protein is CAYRQASNQPQHF.

This clonotype was seen repeatedly, ten times or more. The CDR3 coding sequence is TGCAGCGTTCTCCGAGCGGGAGGGCGCGCCGGGGAGCTGTTTTTT. This sequence encodes CSVLRAGGRAGELFF. The J gene is TRBJ2-2, the V gene TRBV29-1; 10 positions match TRBD2. From germline, CDR1 is SQVTM and CDR2 ANQGSEA. This CDR3 contains 15 residues. Unmatched junction bases numbered 9, after V lost 5 bases and J lost 6 bases.

This clonotype came up a few times. A read error is possible here, since a much larger clone lies one base away. The V call is TRBV29-1, the J call TRBJ1-1, with no clear D. Germline V CDR1 and CDR2: SQVTM, ANQGSEA. The CDR3 has 14 amino acids. V was clipped by 8 bases and J by 4 bases, with 20 bases between them. DNA for the CDR3: TGCAGCCTCCATCCTACGATGGGTAGCACTGAAGCTTTCTTT. Its translation: CSLHPTMGSTEAFF.

This clonotype was observed many times. This chain uses TRBV12-3 or TRBV12-4 with TRBJ2-1, with a weak D call TRBD2 (5 bases). The CDR3 is made up of 13 amino acids. The V gene lost 6 bases and the J gene lost 6 bases, with 12 bases spanning the gap. DNA for the CDR3: TGTGCCAGCAGCGGACTTACCGTCAATGAGCAGTTCTTC. Translated, it gives CASSGLTVNEQFF.

This clonotype was seen at least ten times. Here the CDR3 reads CASSIRTNTEAFF. The CDR3 nucleotides read TGTGCCAGTAGTATTAGAACGAACACTGAAGCTTTCTTT. The rearrangement links TRBV19 to TRBJ1-1, with unresolved D. The V end lost 3 bases, the J end lost 1 base, and 6 bases lay between the germline ends. The CDR3 contains 13 residues. CDR1 is LNHDA and CDR2 is SQIVND in the germline V gene (reference sequence). The full variable domain, rest sourced from reference TRBV19 and TRBJ1-1, is DGGITQSPKYLFRKEGQNVTLSCEQNLNHDAMYWYRQDPGQGLRLIYYSQIVNDFQKGDIAEGYSVSREKKESFPLTVTSAQKNPTAFYLCASSIRTNTEAFFGQGTRLTVV.

For this clonotype: A clone one base away is much larger, so this may be a read error. V is TRBV19 and J is TRBJ2-1; 11 bases are a match to TRBD2. Per germline, CDR1 LNHDA and CDR2 SQIVND (reference sequence). This CDR3 is built from 18 residues. In DNA form, the CDR3 reads TGTGCCAGTGGTATAGGGGAGGCTAGCGGGAGGCTCTACAATGAGCAGTTCTTC. Protein: CASGIGEASGRLYNEQFF.

At least ten counts were recorded for this clonotype. The rearrangement joins TRBV6-2 or TRBV6-3 to TRBJ2-1, with D maybe TRBD2 (6 bases). The germline gives CDR1 MNHEY, CDR2 SVGEGT. Trimming left V 0 bases short and J 7 bases short, with 28 bases between. This CDR3 region has 20 residues. CDR3 in DNA: TGTGCCAGCAGTTACTCGTCGGCCCCCTGGCGGGATAACTCTGGGAATGAGCAGTTCTTC. Residues: CASSYSSAPWRDNSGNEQFF.

This clonotype was found many times. The gene calls are TRBV11-1 and TRBJ1-1; D gene unclear. The CDR3 is 14 amino acids. The germline V gene encodes CDR1 SGHAT and CDR2 FQDESV (reference sequence). The V and J ends lost 1 base and 6 bases respectively, with 12 bases between them. The CDR3 bases are TGTGCCAGCAGCTTAGATCGAGCCAGGCCTGAAGCTTTCTTT. Translation gives CASSLDRARPEAFF.

The sample holds a few counts of this clonotype. A read error may explain this, as a much larger clone is one base away. The chain recombines TRBV10-3 with TRBJ1-2; D is perhaps TRBD1 (5 bases). V lost 7 bases, J lost 7 bases, and 19 bases lay in between. CDR1 is ENHRY and CDR2 is SYGVKD in the germline V gene. The CDR3 consists of 14 residues. The CDR3 coding sequence is TGTGCCATCAACTCAGCGGCAGGGAGGGGTGGCTACACCTTC. This gives the protein CAINSAAGRGGYTF.